This is a list of T cell receptor beta chains from one sample in a study of monozygotic twins with inflammatory bowel disease. TCRdb processed the 5' RACE reads again and assigns one entry to each CDR3 protein, with no DNA. Its clone listing holds some 450,000 distinct CDR3 sequences. What was sequenced was blood. The receptors shown here come from a human donor with ulcerative colitis or Crohn's disease, or a healthy co-twin of an affected twin (not recorded which). CDR3s include the opening cysteine and the closing phenylalanine or tryptophan. Each record gives: J gene, V gene, CDR3 length, CDR3 protein.

j_call: TRBJ2-1; v_call: TRBV5-1; cdr3_length: 14; cdr3_aa: CASSEGAHYNEQFF
j_call: TRBJ2-2; v_call: TRBV7-2; cdr3_length: 12; cdr3_aa: CASSRQGWELFF
j_call: TRBJ2-7; v_call: TRBV5-1; cdr3_length: 14; cdr3_aa: CASSLAGQPYEQYF
j_call: TRBJ2-2; v_call: TRBV7-3; cdr3_length: 15; cdr3_aa: CASSPGTGSTGELFF
j_call: TRBJ1-1; v_call: TRBV7-8; cdr3_length: 16; cdr3_aa: CASSLDPGQGNTEAFF
j_call: TRBJ1-1; v_call: TRBV19; cdr3_length: 16; cdr3_aa: CASNGGLGTQNTEAFF
j_call: TRBJ1-1; v_call: TRBV3-1; cdr3_length: 14; cdr3_aa: CASSPDRWETEAFF
j_call: TRBJ1-4; v_call: TRBV18; cdr3_length: 14; cdr3_aa: CASSPQDPLEKLFF
j_call: TRBJ2-4; v_call: TRBV28; cdr3_length: 12; cdr3_aa: CASSLRGLAGIF
j_call: TRBJ1-5; v_call: TRBV24-1; cdr3_length: 14; cdr3_aa: CATSGGYQDQPQHF
j_call: TRBJ2-2; v_call: TRBV6-6; cdr3_length: 12; cdr3_aa: CATFPNTGELFF
j_call: TRBJ2-1; v_call: TRBV12-3/TRBV12-4; cdr3_length: 14; cdr3_aa: CASSIAGGRFEQFF
j_call: TRBJ2-1; v_call: TRBV7-7; cdr3_length: 13; cdr3_aa: CASSLALADEQFF
j_call: TRBJ2-1; v_call: TRBV27; cdr3_length: 15; cdr3_aa: CASSSLATFYNEQFF
j_call: TRBJ1-1; v_call: TRBV20-1; cdr3_length: 13; cdr3_aa: CSARREVFTEAFF
j_call: TRBJ2-7; v_call: TRBV5-1; cdr3_length: 15; cdr3_aa: CASSLAFGGVYEQYF
j_call: TRBJ2-1; v_call: TRBV5-1; cdr3_length: 12; cdr3_aa: CASGLADREQFF
j_call: TRBJ1-1; v_call: TRBV6-5; cdr3_length: 13; cdr3_aa: CASSIRVEVEAFF
j_call: TRBJ2-7; v_call: TRBV7-9; cdr3_length: 11; cdr3_aa: CPSSSAGEQYF
j_call: TRBJ2-3; v_call: TRBV9; cdr3_length: 20; cdr3_aa: CASSVEPRLAGGMGTDTQYF
j_call: TRBJ1-2; v_call: TRBV2; cdr3_length: 13; cdr3_aa: CASTGTAIYGYTF
j_call: TRBJ1-1; v_call: TRBV10-3; cdr3_length: 13; cdr3_aa: CAISEPRDREAFF
j_call: TRBJ1-5; v_call: TRBV19; cdr3_length: 15; cdr3_aa: CASSIVRTENQPQHF
j_call: TRBJ1-1; v_call: TRBV20-1; cdr3_length: 11; cdr3_aa: CSSRLNTEAFF
j_call: TRBJ2-3; v_call: TRBV5-1; cdr3_length: 14; cdr3_aa: CASSYRQNTDTQYF
j_call: TRBJ1-1; v_call: TRBV7-3; cdr3_length: 14; cdr3_aa: CASSMGGFGTKAFF
j_call: TRBJ1-6; v_call: TRBV5-1; cdr3_length: 19; cdr3_aa: CASSLAQGAQGPRDSPLHF
j_call: TRBJ1-2; v_call: TRBV5-1; cdr3_length: 13; cdr3_aa: CASSQERPGGYTF
j_call: TRBJ2-1; v_call: TRBV7-6; cdr3_length: 18; cdr3_aa: CASSLGIGGSYSYNEQFF
j_call: TRBJ2-3; v_call: TRBV10-3; cdr3_length: 15; cdr3_aa: CAISSGGTSTDTQYF
j_call: TRBJ2-1; v_call: TRBV6-4; cdr3_length: 13; cdr3_aa: CASSLDWNNEQFF
j_call: TRBJ2-2; v_call: TRBV12-3/TRBV12-4; cdr3_length: 15; cdr3_aa: CASSFFGVDTGELFF
j_call: TRBJ2-1; v_call: TRBV5-4; cdr3_length: 14; cdr3_aa: CASSAQRETNEQFF
j_call: TRBJ2-5; v_call: TRBV5-1; cdr3_length: 15; cdr3_aa: CASRISQGVPETQYF
j_call: TRBJ1-5; v_call: TRBV2; cdr3_length: 15; cdr3_aa: CASSDWTGQDQPQHF
j_call: TRBJ2-5; v_call: TRBV7-2; cdr3_length: 17; cdr3_aa: CASSFGTSGASQETQYF
j_call: TRBJ2-6; v_call: TRBV10-3; cdr3_length: 13; cdr3_aa: CAISPPGENVLTF
j_call: TRBJ2-5; v_call: TRBV9; cdr3_length: 15; cdr3_aa: CASSASGGAGETQYF
j_call: TRBJ2-1; v_call: TRBV4-1; cdr3_length: 16; cdr3_aa: CASSPGAAGSYNEQFF
j_call: TRBJ2-1; v_call: TRBV24-1; cdr3_length: 16; cdr3_aa: CVTSDSDRGLRNEQFF
j_call: TRBJ2-1; v_call: TRBV12-5; cdr3_length: 17; cdr3_aa: CASGSRGLVGSYNEQFF
j_call: TRBJ2-7; v_call: TRBV12-3/TRBV12-4; cdr3_length: 12; cdr3_aa: CASSLGPTRQYF
j_call: TRBJ1-2; v_call: TRBV7-2; cdr3_length: 14; cdr3_aa: CAGSPGQGYGGYTF
j_call: TRBJ1-1; v_call: TRBV29-1; cdr3_length: 14; cdr3_aa: CSVKAGTGRTEAFF
j_call: TRBJ2-7; v_call: TRBV27; cdr3_length: 13; cdr3_aa: CASGAGGPWEQYF
j_call: TRBJ2-4; v_call: TRBV28; cdr3_length: 15; cdr3_aa: CASSSEGLAKNIQYF
j_call: TRBJ2-2; v_call: TRBV15; cdr3_length: 16; cdr3_aa: CATSRKGGAAVRELFF
j_call: TRBJ2-1; v_call: TRBV14; cdr3_length: 15; cdr3_aa: CASSQGRLAGRGQFF
j_call: TRBJ2-7; v_call: TRBV6-5; cdr3_length: 12; cdr3_aa: CASGTGGLEQYF
j_call: TRBJ1-6; v_call: TRBV7-2; cdr3_length: 17; cdr3_aa: CASSPRTGGRVNSPLHF